The rows below give T cell receptor beta chains drawn from one sample of a study of T cell repertoires in cytomegalovirus infection. TCRdb reanalysed the reads using MiXCR and keeps one entry per CDR3 protein. The profile shows about 890,000 distinct CDR3 sequences, approximately 31% of them singletons. For these TCRs, the target antigens are not known. Sequenced here: cultured CD8+ T cells from PBMCs, sampled from culture after CMV antigen stimulation. The source is a human donor in good health (CMV status not recorded). Some clones in this sample may be carry-over from other donors' samples. The CDR3 runs from the conserved cysteine through the conserved F or W. A D gene is named only where the DNA matches it firmly. Not every row has a clone size; where given, it reads once, few, many or a size class.

. TRBJ1-1 16 . TRBV28 CASSLRAQIMNTEAFF TGTGCCAGCAGCTTACGGGCCCAGATCATGAACACTGAAGCTTTCTTT
. TRBJ1-2 15 . TRBV4-1 CASSQVSVQSYGYTF TGCGCCAGCAGCCAAGTCTCTGTCCAGTCCTATGGCTACACCTTC
. TRBJ2-5 15 . TRBV6-8 CASSYSLERGETQYF TGTGCCAGCAGTTACTCGTTGGAGCGCGGGGAGACCCAGTACTTC
. TRBJ1-2 19 many TRBV28 CASSALLRDPMSLNYGYTF TGTGCCAGCAGCGCTCTCCTCCGGGACCCCATGTCCCTTAACTATGGCTACACCTTC
. TRBJ1-2 14 once TRBV6-2/TRBV6-3 CASSTGAHNYGYTF TGTGCCAGCAGCACCGGGGCCCACAACTATGGCTACACCTTC
. TRBJ1-2 16 . TRBV12-3/TRBV12-4 CANSLKLQLPRYGYTF TGTGCCAACAGTTTAAAGTTACAGCTACCTCGATATGGCTACACCTTC
TRBD1 TRBJ1-2 14 few TRBV27 CASSLRRGRDGYTF TGTGCCAGCAGTTTAAGAAGGGGGCGTGATGGCTACACCTTC
. TRBJ2-1 15 . TRBV11-1 CASSSSGTGGNEQFF TGTGCCAGCAGCTCCTCCGGGACCGGGGGCAATGAGCAGTTCTTC
. TRBJ2-6 15 few TRBV6-1 CASSEWGLGSNVLTF TGTGCCAGCAGTGAATGGGGTCTTGGGTCCAACGTCCTGACTTTC
. TRBJ1-2 13 . TRBV7-9 CASSWDDSYGYTF TGTGCCAGCAGCTGGGACGATAGCTATGGCTACACCTTC
. TRBJ1-3 17 few TRBV7-6 CASSPRLIQGSGNTIYF TGTGCCAGCAGCCCTCGGCTAATCCAGGGCTCTGGAAACACCATATATTTT
. TRBJ1-1 15 . TRBV9 CASTTGSSLNTEAFF TGTGCCAGCACCACTGGCAGCAGCCTGAACACTGAAGCTTTCTTT
. TRBJ2-3 11 few TRBV27 CASRFGDTQYF TGTGCCAGCAGGTTCGGAGATACGCAGTATTTT
TRBD1 TRBJ2-5 14 many TRBV28 CASSSWDRKETQYF TGTGCCAGCAGTTCCTGGGACAGAAAAGAGACCCAGTACTTC
TRBD1 TRBJ1-2 16 few TRBV27 CASSPWTGAKDYGYTF TGTGCCAGCAGTCCCTGGACAGGGGCGAAAGACTATGGCTACACCTTC
. TRBJ2-4 17 . TRBV3-1 CASSQEGSRGAKNIQYF TGTGCCAGCAGCCAAGAAGGGTCAAGAGGAGCCAAAAACATTCAGTACTTC
. TRBJ1-2 15 . TRBV6-5 CASSYSGVGNYGYTF TGTGCCAGCAGTTACTCGGGAGTAGGTAACTATGGCTACACCTTC
TRBD1 TRBJ1-2 14 few TRBV7-2 CASSPGDRADGYTF TGTGCCAGCAGCCCTGGGGACAGGGCAGATGGCTACACCTTC
TRBD1 TRBJ1-6 16 . TRBV19 CASNPSWDRVGSPLHF TGTGCCAGTAACCCCAGCTGGGACAGGGTTGGTTCACCCCTCCACTTT
. TRBJ1-1 13 many TRBV6-2/TRBV6-3 CAVNWYWGTEAFF TGTGCCGTTAATTGGTATTGGGGAACTGAAGCTTTCTTT
. TRBJ2-3 17 once TRBV18 CASSPNKRQISTDTQYF TGTGCCAGCTCACCTAACAAGAGACAAATTAGCACAGATACGCAGTATTTT
TRBD1 TRBJ2-5 15 many TRBV7-6 CASSLGGDSTETQYF TGTGCCAGCAGCTTAGGAGGGGACAGCACAGAGACCCAGTACTTC
. TRBJ2-5 15 few TRBV7-6 CASSLGKGVQETQYF TGTGCCAGCAGCTTAGGCAAGGGTGTGCAAGAGACCCAGTACTTC
TRBD1 TRBJ1-2 15 . TRBV6-1 CACKVKEGARSGYTF TGTGCCTGCAAGGTGAAGGAGGGGGCCCGAAGTGGCTACACCTTC
. TRBJ2-1 13 many TRBV10-3 CAIRTGSYNEQFF TGTGCCATCAGAACCGGGTCCTACAATGAGCAGTTCTTC
. TRBJ1-6 15 . TRBV9 CASSEGGSYNSPLHF TGTGCCAGCAGCGAGGGGGGAAGCTATAATTCACCCCTCCACTTT
. TRBJ2-2 17 many TRBV7-2 CASSFRGLAVITGELFF TGTGCCAGCAGCTTCCGGGGTCTGGCAGTGATAACCGGGGAGCTGTTTTTT
. TRBJ2-5 12 few TRBV6-1 CASRPTGETQYF TGTGCCAGCAGGCCCACGGGAGAGACCCAGTACTTC
. TRBJ2-5 12 few TRBV7-6 CASRTAGQTQYF TGTGCCAGCAGAACAGCAGGGCAGACCCAGTACTTC